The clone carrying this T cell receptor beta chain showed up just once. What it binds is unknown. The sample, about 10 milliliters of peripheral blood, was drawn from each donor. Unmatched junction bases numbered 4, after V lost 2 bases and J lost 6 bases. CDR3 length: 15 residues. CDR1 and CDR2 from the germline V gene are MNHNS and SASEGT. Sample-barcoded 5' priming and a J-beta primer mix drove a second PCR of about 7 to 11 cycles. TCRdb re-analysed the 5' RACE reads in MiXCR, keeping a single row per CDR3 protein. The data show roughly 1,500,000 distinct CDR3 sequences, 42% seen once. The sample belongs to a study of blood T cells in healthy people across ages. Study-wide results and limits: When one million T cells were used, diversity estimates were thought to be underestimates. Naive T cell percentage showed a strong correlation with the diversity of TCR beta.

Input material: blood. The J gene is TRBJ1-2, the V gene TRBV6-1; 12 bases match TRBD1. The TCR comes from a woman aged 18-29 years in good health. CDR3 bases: TGTGCCAGCAGTGAACCGGGACAGGGGGCGCATGGCTACACCTTC. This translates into CASSEPGQGAHGYTF.